This T cell receptor (beta chain) was captured in a study of shared clonotypes between healthy human individuals. An even split of each subset's genomic DNA across several immunoSEQ plates was performed. Sorted-subset replicate PCRs used around 0.2 ug DNA, 30,000 or so T cell genomes. The repertoire was sequenced with immunoSEQ multiplex PCR; TCRdb's copy has only in-frame clones and lacks some. The sample consists of hundreds of thousands of clones, 90% to 96% of them appearing once. The CDR3 contains 15 residues. V lost 4 bases, J lost 7 bases, and 16 bases lay in between. The V gene's germline CDR1 is MDHEN and CDR2 SYDVKM.

The V and J genes are TRBV28 and TRBJ1-4; D is possibly TRBD1 (5 bases). This sequence was found in a woman aged 25-40 years in good health. Sequenced material: naive CD4+ T cells sorted from blood. As to subset: CD45RA+ positively selected. This CDR3 is CASSSDGDGGEKLFF. The CDR3 nucleotides read TGTGCCAGCAGTTCCGACGGAGATGGGGGTGAAAAACTGTTTTTT.